This T cell receptor beta chain was retrieved from a study of cytomegalovirus exposure and HLA in healthy donors. Study-wide points: In vitro testing confirmed a few CMV-associated chains as specific for CMV antigens. A later analysis showed HLA-associated TCR beta chains outstripping equally common others in clonal expansion. The availability of immune exposure information extended only to CMV serostatus. When analyzed later, a missense DCLRE1C variant was found to be linked to TCR beta V- and J-gene trimming.

With V trimmed by 3 bases and J by 12 bases, 7 bases remained unmatched. The CDR3 length is 13 residues. Germline-derived CDR1 and CDR2 are MDHEN and SYDVKM. Primers included in the PCR were 60 Vbeta and 13 Jbeta primers. The protocol was immunoSEQ multiplex PCR, while the TCRdb copy is restricted to in-frame clones and leaves out a portion. The sample includes fewer than 140,000 clones, about 70% of them seen just once. On this clone itself: The antigen remains undetermined.

The chain employs TRBV28 and TRBJ1-4; 7 bases fit TRBD1. Input material: PBMCs. The source of this sequence is a woman aged 45-60 years in good health and CMV-seropositive. The DNA of the CDR3 is TGTGCCAGCAGTTTTAAAGTCCAGGGGGAACTGTTTTTT. Translating gives CASSFKVQGELFF.